The following is a T cell receptor (beta chain) sequence with its context. Its specificity is not known. Sequencing used immunoSEQ multiplex PCR; TCRdb keeps in-frame clones, though not all of them. The table has 70,000 to 75,000 clones, about 94% seen once. This specimen comes from a study of cytomegalovirus exposure and HLA in healthy donors. Broader study findings: Rarity held for most TCR sequences, but there were some public TCRs that occurred in many donors.

Germline CDR1 SGHKS, CDR2 YYEKEE (reference sequence). CDR3 length: 15 residues. V trimming: 2 bases; J trimming: 3 bases; junction bases outside the gene matches: 4. This TCR derives from a man aged 18 to 30 in good health and CMV-seropositive. The material sequenced was PBMCs. The chain has TRBV5-5 and TRBJ2-7, with TRBD1 matching over 11 bases. For the CDR3, the DNA is TGTGCCAGCAGCTTAGAGGACAGGGGGCTCTACGAGCAGTACTTC. It is translated as CASSLEDRGLYEQYF.